This is a list of T cell receptor beta chains from one sample in a study of cytomegalovirus exposure and HLA in healthy donors. Here immunoSEQ multiplex PCR was the method, and the copy in TCRdb shows in-frame clones only, minus some. The table lists roughly 230,000 clones, around nine tenths of them singletons, with about 1.7% in the top ten. What was sequenced was PBMCs. All receptors derive from a girl aged 2-10 years in good health and CMV-seronegative. The CDR3 runs from the conserved cysteine through the conserved F or W. Each record gives: clone size, V gene, D gene, J gene, CDR3 protein, CDR3 DNA. The D gene is left open where the match is weak. The size entry is marked missing in some rows and otherwise reads once, few, many or a size class.

clone size: .; V gene: TRBV30; D gene: TRBD1; J gene: TRBJ2-7; CDR3 protein: CAWSVRDRDEQYF; CDR3 DNA: TGTGCCTGGAGTGTACGTGACAGGGACGAGCAGTACTTC
clone size: .; V gene: TRBV2; D gene: .; J gene: TRBJ2-5; CDR3 protein: CASSAGQKETQYF; CDR3 DNA: TGTGCCAGCAGTGCTGGACAGAAAGAGACCCAGTACTTC
clone size: .; V gene: TRBV27; D gene: TRBD1; J gene: TRBJ1-4; CDR3 protein: CASSERQGREKLFF; CDR3 DNA: TGTGCCAGCAGTGAAAGACAGGGGCGTGAAAAACTGTTTTTT
clone size: .; V gene: TRBV9; D gene: TRBD2; J gene: TRBJ2-3; CDR3 protein: CASSPSGGAGDTQYF; CDR3 DNA: TGTGCCAGCAGCCCCTCCGGGGGGGCCGGGGATACGCAGTATTTT
clone size: .; V gene: TRBV5-5; D gene: TRBD1; J gene: TRBJ2-7; CDR3 protein: CASSRSGTGVHEQYF; CDR3 DNA: TGTGCCAGCAGCCGGAGCGGGACAGGGGTGCACGAGCAGTACTTC
clone size: .; V gene: TRBV2; D gene: .; J gene: TRBJ2-2; CDR3 protein: CATRDFSNGELFF; CDR3 DNA: TGTGCCACCCGGGACTTCTCCAACGGGGAGCTGTTTTTT
clone size: .; V gene: TRBV30; D gene: .; J gene: TRBJ1-3; CDR3 protein: CAWSSAFSSGNTIYF; CDR3 DNA: TGTGCCTGGAGTTCAGCGTTTAGCTCTGGAAACACCATATATTTT
clone size: .; V gene: TRBV11-1; D gene: .; J gene: TRBJ2-5; CDR3 protein: CASSFGFQETQYF; CDR3 DNA: TGTGCCAGCAGCTTCGGGTTTCAAGAGACCCAGTACTTC
clone size: .; V gene: TRBV11-1; D gene: TRBD2; J gene: TRBJ2-1; CDR3 protein: CASSPTSGGQSSYNEQFF; CDR3 DNA: TGTGCCAGCAGCCCAACTAGCGGGGGTCAGAGCTCCTACAATGAGCAGTTCTTC
clone size: .; V gene: TRBV25-1; D gene: .; J gene: TRBJ1-2; CDR3 protein: CASGEAGLRDGYTF; CDR3 DNA: TGTGCCAGCGGTGAGGCAGGACTGAGGGATGGCTACACCTTC
clone size: .; V gene: TRBV9; D gene: .; J gene: TRBJ1-4; CDR3 protein: CASSFRGGRDEKLFF; CDR3 DNA: TGTGCCAGCAGCTTCCGAGGGGGTCGGGATGAAAAACTGTTTTTT
clone size: .; V gene: TRBV5-1; D gene: TRBD2; J gene: TRBJ2-1; CDR3 protein: CASRDSGGFYNEQFF; CDR3 DNA: TGCGCCAGCAGGGATAGCGGGGGGTTCTACAATGAGCAGTTCTTC
clone size: .; V gene: TRBV7-9; D gene: .; J gene: TRBJ2-1; CDR3 protein: CASSLAFLTYNEQFF; CDR3 DNA: TGTGCCAGCAGCTTAGCGTTTCTTACCTACAATGAGCAGTTCTTC
clone size: once; V gene: TRBV27; D gene: .; J gene: TRBJ2-7; CDR3 protein: CASSPTGTQTYEQYF; CDR3 DNA: TGTGCCAGCAGCCCGACTGGGACTCAAACCTACGAGCAGTACTTC
clone size: once; V gene: TRBV6-1; D gene: TRBD1; J gene: TRBJ1-6; CDR3 protein: CASSARPGTEYSPLHF; CDR3 DNA: TGTGCCAGCAGTGCTCGCCCCGGGACAGAATATTCACCCCTCCACTTT
clone size: .; V gene: TRBV27; D gene: .; J gene: TRBJ1-1; CDR3 protein: CASSLIGVGDTEAFF; CDR3 DNA: TGTGCCAGCAGTTTAATCGGGGTTGGGGACACTGAAGCTTTCTTT
clone size: .; V gene: TRBV6-5; D gene: .; J gene: TRBJ2-3; CDR3 protein: CASRAGDTQYF; CDR3 DNA: TGTGCCAGCAGGGCGGGAGATACGCAGTATTTT
clone size: .; V gene: TRBV11-3; D gene: TRBD1; J gene: TRBJ2-7; CDR3 protein: CASSSSGTGGSEQYF; CDR3 DNA: TGTGCCAGCAGCTCCTCCGGGACAGGGGGTTCGGAGCAGTACTTC
clone size: .; V gene: TRBV5-1; D gene: .; J gene: TRBJ2-7; CDR3 protein: CASSRDSPYEQYF; CDR3 DNA: TGCGCCAGCAGTCGCGATAGCCCCTACGAGCAGTACTTC
clone size: .; V gene: TRBV6-5; D gene: TRBD1; J gene: TRBJ2-1; CDR3 protein: CASSLRTGTYNEQFF; CDR3 DNA: TGTGCCAGCAGCCTCCGGACAGGAACCTACAATGAGCAGTTCTTC
clone size: few; V gene: TRBV6-1; D gene: .; J gene: TRBJ1-2; CDR3 protein: CASSSFPGYTF; CDR3 DNA: TGTGCCAGCAGTTCCTTTCCTGGCTACACCTTC
clone size: .; V gene: TRBV4-1; D gene: .; J gene: TRBJ2-7; CDR3 protein: CASSQAGLASEQYF; CDR3 DNA: TGCGCCAGCAGCCAGGCGGGACTCGCCTCCGAGCAGTACTTC
clone size: .; V gene: TRBV4-1; D gene: .; J gene: TRBJ2-5; CDR3 protein: CASSHPGKGGETQYF; CDR3 DNA: TGCGCCAGCAGCCATCCGGGAAAAGGGGGAGAGACCCAGTACTTC
clone size: .; V gene: TRBV7-9; D gene: TRBD2; J gene: TRBJ2-5; CDR3 protein: CASSRRAGEETQYF; CDR3 DNA: TGTGCCAGCAGCCGGCGAGCGGGAGAAGAGACCCAGTACTTC
clone size: .; V gene: TRBV19; D gene: TRBD2; J gene: TRBJ2-4; CDR3 protein: CASSPGTSGKGWGKNIQYF; CDR3 DNA: TGTGCCAGTAGTCCCGGGACTAGCGGGAAAGGGTGGGGCAAAAACATTCAGTACTTC
clone size: .; V gene: TRBV4-2; D gene: .; J gene: TRBJ2-4; CDR3 protein: CASSQTQGRAKNIQYF; CDR3 DNA: TGTGCCAGCAGCCAGACACAGGGTAGGGCCAAAAACATTCAGTACTTC
clone size: .; V gene: TRBV10-3; D gene: .; J gene: TRBJ1-2; CDR3 protein: CALRGGDYGYTF; CDR3 DNA: TGTGCCCTCCGAGGCGGGGACTATGGCTACACCTTC
clone size: .; V gene: TRBV7-8; D gene: TRBD2; J gene: TRBJ2-3; CDR3 protein: CASSSTLAGENTDTQYF; CDR3 DNA: TGTGCCAGCAGCTCTACACTAGCGGGGGAAAACACAGATACGCAGTATTTT
clone size: .; V gene: TRBV5-1; D gene: TRBD2; J gene: TRBJ2-7; CDR3 protein: CASSLGVAGRSSYEQYF; CDR3 DNA: TGCGCCAGCAGCTTGGGGGTAGCGGGGAGGAGCTCCTACGAGCAGTACTTC
clone size: once; V gene: TRBV4-1; D gene: TRBD2; J gene: TRBJ2-7; CDR3 protein: CASSPTSPTYEQYF; CDR3 DNA: TGCGCCAGCAGCCCGACTAGCCCCACCTACGAGCAGTACTTC
clone size: once; V gene: TRBV2; D gene: .; J gene: TRBJ2-7; CDR3 protein: CASSLRQSYEQYF; CDR3 DNA: TGTGCCAGCAGTCTAAGACAGTCCTACGAGCAGTACTTC
clone size: .; V gene: TRBV18; D gene: TRBD2; J gene: TRBJ2-7; CDR3 protein: CASSQGLAGVGSYEQYF; CDR3 DNA: TGTGCCAGCTCACAGGGACTAGCGGGAGTAGGTTCCTACGAGCAGTACTTC
clone size: .; V gene: TRBV13; D gene: .; J gene: TRBJ2-1; CDR3 protein: CASSSPELGAYNEQFF; CDR3 DNA: TGTGCCAGCAGTAGCCCCGAGTTAGGGGCGTACAATGAGCAGTTCTTC
clone size: .; V gene: TRBV7-9; D gene: .; J gene: TRBJ1-4; CDR3 protein: CASSPPADWEKLFF; CDR3 DNA: TGTGCCAGCAGCCCACCTGCAGACTGGGAAAAACTGTTTTTT
clone size: once; V gene: TRBV7-2; D gene: .; J gene: TRBJ2-1; CDR3 protein: CASSLDYYNEQFF; CDR3 DNA: TGTGCCAGCAGCTTAGACTATTACAATGAGCAGTTCTTC
clone size: once; V gene: TRBV5-1; D gene: TRBD1; J gene: TRBJ1-1; CDR3 protein: CASGAGTGNTEAFF; CDR3 DNA: TGCGCCAGCGGCGCCGGGACAGGGAACACTGAAGCTTTCTTT
clone size: .; V gene: TRBV19; D gene: TRBD2; J gene: TRBJ2-3; CDR3 protein: CASSIGLTSGFEDTQYF; CDR3 DNA: TGTGCCAGTAGTATAGGACTAACTAGCGGTTTTGAAGATACGCAGTATTTT
clone size: .; V gene: TRBV6-6; D gene: TRBD2; J gene: TRBJ2-7; CDR3 protein: CASSYGLAGGPDEQYF; CDR3 DNA: TGTGCCAGCAGTTACGGACTAGCGGGAGGGCCGGACGAGCAGTACTTC
clone size: .; V gene: TRBV4-2; D gene: .; J gene: TRBJ2-7; CDR3 protein: CASSQVLDRNHEQYF; CDR3 DNA: TGTGCCAGCAGCCAAGTTCTAGATCGTAACCACGAGCAGTACTTC
clone size: .; V gene: TRBV6-6; D gene: .; J gene: TRBJ1-1; CDR3 protein: CASSYSIGADTEAFF; CDR3 DNA: TGTGCCAGCAGTTACTCGATAGGGGCGGACACTGAAGCTTTCTTT
clone size: once; V gene: TRBV7-2; D gene: TRBD2; J gene: TRBJ2-3; CDR3 protein: CASSLAAGGPYDTQYF; CDR3 DNA: TGTGCCAGCAGCTTAGCGGCGGGAGGGCCTTACGATACGCAGTATTTT
clone size: .; V gene: TRBV28; D gene: TRBD1; J gene: TRBJ1-6; CDR3 protein: CASSLQSVHRGLSNSPLHF; CDR3 DNA: TGTGCCAGCAGTTTACAATCCGTCCACAGGGGGCTCTCTAATTCACCCCTCCACTTT
clone size: .; V gene: TRBV28; D gene: .; J gene: TRBJ2-7; CDR3 protein: CASSFAGRYEQYF; CDR3 DNA: TGTGCCAGCAGTTTTGCAGGGAGGTACGAGCAGTACTTC
clone size: .; V gene: TRBV7-6; D gene: TRBD2; J gene: TRBJ2-3; CDR3 protein: CASSSREFSGGDTSTDTQYF; CDR3 DNA: TGTGCCAGCAGCTCCCGAGAATTTAGCGGGGGGGACACAAGCACAGATACGCAGTATTTT
clone size: .; V gene: TRBV30; D gene: TRBD2; J gene: TRBJ2-1; CDR3 protein: CADRVRGTSGSNEQFF; CDR3 DNA: TGTGCCGACAGAGTTAGGGGGACTAGCGGGAGTAATGAGCAGTTCTTC
clone size: .; V gene: TRBV6-1; D gene: .; J gene: TRBJ2-6; CDR3 protein: CASSEANSGANVLTF; CDR3 DNA: TGTGCCAGCAGTGAAGCTAATTCTGGGGCCAACGTCCTGACTTTC
clone size: .; V gene: TRBV5-1; D gene: TRBD1; J gene: TRBJ1-6; CDR3 protein: CASSLGDSNSPLHF; CDR3 DNA: TGCGCCAGCAGCTTGGGGGACAGCAATTCACCCCTCCACTTT
clone size: once; V gene: TRBV9; D gene: TRBD2; J gene: TRBJ2-7; CDR3 protein: CASSALAGVTEQYF; CDR3 DNA: TGTGCCAGCAGCGCTCTAGCGGGAGTAACGGAGCAGTACTTC
clone size: .; V gene: TRBV30; D gene: .; J gene: TRBJ2-7; CDR3 protein: CAWNFAGTYEQYF; CDR3 DNA: TGTGCCTGGAACTTTGCAGGGACCTACGAGCAGTACTTC
clone size: .; V gene: TRBV27; D gene: .; J gene: TRBJ2-3; CDR3 protein: CASSFSLGGGASDTQYF; CDR3 DNA: TGTGCCAGCAGTTTCTCGCTAGGTGGGGGGGCGTCAGATACGCAGTATTTT
clone size: .; V gene: TRBV5-1; D gene: TRBD2; J gene: TRBJ2-2; CDR3 protein: CASSSFGGSITGELFF; CDR3 DNA: TGCGCCAGCAGCTCATTTGGCGGGAGTATCACCGGGGAGCTGTTTTTT
clone size: .; V gene: TRBV5-1; D gene: TRBD1; J gene: TRBJ1-2; CDR3 protein: CASSLGMDRFERGYTF; CDR3 DNA: TGCGCCAGCAGCTTGGGGATGGACAGGTTTGAACGTGGCTACACCTTC
clone size: .; V gene: TRBV10-2; D gene: .; J gene: TRBJ2-7; CDR3 protein: CASSDGISYEQYF; CDR3 DNA: TGCGCCAGCAGTGACGGGATCTCCTACGAGCAGTACTTC
clone size: .; V gene: TRBV7-8; D gene: TRBD2; J gene: TRBJ2-3; CDR3 protein: CASSFDGGWADTQYF; CDR3 DNA: TGTGCCAGCAGCTTTGACGGGGGGTGGGCAGATACGCAGTATTTT
clone size: once; V gene: TRBV5-6; D gene: TRBD2; J gene: TRBJ2-3; CDR3 protein: CASKLFTGGPTDTQYF; CDR3 DNA: TGTGCCAGCAAATTGTTTACGGGAGGGCCGACAGATACGCAGTATTTT
clone size: .; V gene: TRBV5-6; D gene: .; J gene: TRBJ2-7; CDR3 protein: CASSLAGAAYEQYF; CDR3 DNA: TGTGCCAGCAGCTTGGCAGGGGCGGCATACGAGCAGTACTTC
clone size: .; V gene: TRBV5-6; D gene: TRBD1; J gene: TRBJ2-5; CDR3 protein: CATVIPGQGKKTQYF; CDR3 DNA: TGTGCCACCGTGATTCCGGGACAGGGGAAAAAGACCCAGTACTTC